The 21 T cell receptor beta chains below were found in one sample sequenced in a study of Ad26.COV2.S vaccination and SARS-CoV-2 variants. Treatment: around 19 received Ad26.COV2.S at low or high dose, single or two shots; about five received placebo; per-sample allocation not given. Samples came from day 63 after the first vaccine or placebo injection. The repertoire was sequenced with immunoSEQ multiplex PCR; TCRdb's copy has only in-frame clones and lacks some. The data show about 680,000 clones, with 89% seen just once and around 1.5% held by the top ten. Sequences were derived from peripheral blood, sampled in a trial of Ad26.COV2.S vaccine versus placebo. The receptors were sampled from a person between 18 and 60 years old who received the Ad26.COV2.S COVID-19 vaccine or a placebo.

With regard to this clone: At the DNA level, this CDR3 is encoded by other sequences in the same sample as well. V usage is TRBV27 and J usage is TRBJ2-2, with D possibly TRBD2 on 5 matching bases. The CDR3 consists of 15 residues. Germline V lookup: CDR1 MNHEY, CDR2 SMNVEV (reference sequence). Trimming stripped 2 bases from V and 0 bases from J, with 7 bases between. The CDR3 here is CASSLRGTNTGELFF. CDR3 bases: TGTGCCAGCAGTTTAAGAGGGACGAACACCGGGGAGCTGTTTTTT.

For this clone: This specimen includes other DNA sequences encoding the same CDR3. The rearrangement joins TRBV5-4 to TRBJ2-1; no definite D call. CDR1 is SGHNT, CDR2 YYREEE, per germline (reference sequence). V was clipped by 4 bases and J by 7 bases, with 6 bases between them. The CDR3 sequence is 11 residues long. CDR3 in DNA: TGTGCCAGCAGCCTCTCTAATGAGCAGTTCTTC. It encodes CASSLSNEQFF.

The V call is TRBV10-3, the J call TRBJ2-1, with D perhaps matching TRBD2 (5 bases). The CDR3 consists of 16 residues. Germline CDR1 ENHRY, CDR2 SYGVKD. The V gene lost 0 bases and the J gene lost 8 bases, with 17 bases spanning the gap. DNA for the CDR3: TGTGCCATCAGTGAGTCGAAGACGGGGAACGGGGATGAGCAGTTCTTC. Translation gives CAISESKTGNGDEQFF.

The chain couples TRBV5-1 to TRBJ2-2; D is possibly TRBD1 or TRBD2 (5 bases each). The CDR3 is 14 residues long. The germline CDR1 and CDR2 sequences are SGHRS and YFSETQ. The V and J ends lost 4 bases and 2 bases respectively, with 9 bases between them. CDR3 in amino acids: CASSGDPNTGELFF. In nucleotides, the CDR3 is TGCGCCAGCAGCGGGGACCCTAACACCGGGGAGCTGTTTTTT.

The chain uses TRBV6-5 and TRBJ1-2; 7 positions match TRBD1. The V gene end was trimmed by 0 bases and the J gene end by 4 bases; junction bases not matched to a gene: 5. In germline, CDR1 is MNHEY, CDR2 SVGAGI. This CDR3 has 15 amino acids. The CDR3 region is CASSYSMWDSYGYTF. CDR3 sequence (DNA): TGTGCCAGCAGTTACTCGATGTGGGACAGCTATGGCTACACCTTC.

Points on this clone: Other DNA sequences in the sample encode the same CDR3. The chain is built from TRBV2 and TRBJ2-2; perhaps TRBD1 as D (5 bases). Germline V lookup: CDR1 SNHLY, CDR2 FYNNEI. This CDR3 is 13 amino acids long. The V and J ends lost 6 bases and 2 bases respectively, with 7 bases between them. In DNA, the CDR3 is TGTGCCAGCAGAGGACAAAACACCGGGGAGCTGTTTTTT. As protein: CASRGQNTGELFF.

This clone was observed once. The rearrangement joins TRBV15 to TRBJ1-5; unclear D gene. Germline CDR1 and CDR2: LNHNV and YYDKDF (reference sequence). The CDR3 covers 15 residues. The V gene lost 5 bases and the J gene lost 3 bases, with 14 bases spanning the gap. CDR3 sequence reads: CATSFRGLANQPQHF. CDR3 DNA sequence: TGTGCCACCAGCTTTCGAGGTTTGGCCAATCAGCCCCAGCATTTT. Variable domain in full (rest from reference TRBV15 and TRBJ1-5): DAMVIQNPRYQVTQFGKPVTLSCSQTLNHNVMYWYQQKSSQAPKLLFHYYDKDFNNEADTPDNFQSRRPNTSFCFLDIRSPGLGDTAMYLCATSFRGLANQPQHFGDGTRLSIL.

The rearrangement uses TRBV25-1 and TRBJ1-2; 9 positions match TRBD1. Germline CDR1 reads MGHDK; CDR2 reads SYGVNS. Trimming took 3 bases from V and 6 from J; bases not matched to a gene: 2. The CDR3 is 13 amino acids. CDR3 region: CASSERQGDGYTF. The CDR3 DNA follows: TGTGCCAGCAGTGAGCGACAGGGGGATGGCTACACCTTC.

The chain joins TRBV19 to TRBJ2-1; 10 nucleotides match TRBD2. The ends lost 6 bases at V and 4 bases at J; junction bases unmatched: 6. Germline CDR1 LNHDA, CDR2 SQIVND (reference sequence). This CDR3 is 15 amino acids long. This chain's CDR3 is CASSERGGNYNEQFF. For the CDR3, the DNA is TGTGCCAGTAGCGAGCGGGGGGGTAATTACAATGAGCAGTTCTTC.

The gene calls are TRBV7-2 and TRBJ1-2; TRBD1 matches at 8 bases. The V and J ends lost 0 bases and 4 bases, in that order; junction bases with no gene match: 4. The CDR3 spans 15 residues. In germline, CDR1 is SGHTA, CDR2 FQGNSA. CDR3 sequence (DNA): TGTGCCAGCAGCTTAGCCAGGGACAGGATCTATGGCTACACCTTC. Encoded protein: CASSLARDRIYGYTF. The variable domain in full, with the rest retrieved from reference TRBV7-2 and TRBJ1-2, is GAGVSQSPSNKVTEKGKDVELRCDPISGHTALYWYRQSLGQGLEFLIYFQGNSAPDKSGLPSDRFSAERTGGSVSTLTIQRTQQEDSAVYLCASSLARDRIYGYTFGSGTRLTVV.

The chain links TRBV6-6 to TRBJ2-7; a possible D gene is TRBD1 (5 bases). Germline V gene sequence: CDR1 MNHNY, CDR2 SVGAGI (reference sequence). The CDR3 has 15 residues. V lost 2 bases and J 4 bases, leaving 15 bases between the germline ends. This chain's CDR3 is CASSYDSFLPYEQYF. CDR3 nucleotides: TGTGCCAGCAGTTACGACAGTTTCCTCCCATACGAGCAGTACTTC.

This chain connects TRBV30 to TRBJ1-2, with 7 bases fitting TRBD1. The CDR3 is made up of 14 amino acids. The germline V gene has CDR1 GTSNPN and CDR2 SVGIG (reference sequence). The trim removed 3 bases at V and 4 bases at J, leaving 8 bases unmatched. The CDR3 nucleotides read TGTGCCTGGAGCCAAAGGGGGACAGTCTATGGCTACACCTTC. Translating it yields CAWSQRGTVYGYTF.

V gene TRBV7-2 combines with J gene TRBJ2-5; TRBD1 is a possible D gene (6 bases). This CDR3 spans 15 amino acids. Germline V gene data show CDR1 as SGHTA and CDR2 as FQGNSA. V lost 8 bases to trimming and J lost 3 bases, with 19 bases between them. The CDR3 DNA follows: TGTGCCAGCGCCCCGCGGTGGGGGCCTAAAGAGACCCAGTACTTC. Translation: CASAPRWGPKETQYF.

A few counts support this clone. This chain links TRBV2 with TRBJ1-3; no definite D call. The CDR3 extends over 13 amino acids. V lost 2 bases and J lost 2, with 4 bases in between. Germline V gene lookup returns CDR1 SNHLY and CDR2 FYNNEI. CDR3 region: CASSEWAGNTIYF. The CDR3 nucleotides read TGTGCCAGCAGTGAATGGGCTGGAAACACCATATATTTT.

V and J are TRBV4-2 and TRBJ2-7; 9 bases align to TRBD2. V shed 0 bases, J shed 4 bases, and the junction held 10 bases outside the gene matches. Germline V CDR1 and CDR2: LGHNA, YNFKEQ. The CDR3 spans 17 residues. CDR3 in DNA: TGTGCCAGCAGCCAAGAGCAAATCGCTAGCGGGGTATACGAGCAGTACTTC. Translating gives CASSQEQIASGVYEQYF.

The CDR3 coding sequence is TGTGCCAGCAGCAAACCCGCGGATACGCAGTATTTT. It is translated as CASSKPADTQYF. The V call is TRBV6-5, the J call TRBJ2-3; D is undetermined. V lost 6 bases, J lost 6 bases, and 10 bases lay in between. There are 12 residues in the CDR3. Germline values: CDR1 MNHEY, CDR2 SVGAGI.

The rearrangement joins TRBV27 to TRBJ2-3; possible D gene TRBD2, 5 bases. There are 12 residues in the CDR3. Germline V gene lookup returns CDR1 MNHEY and CDR2 SMNVEV (reference sequence). V lost 8 bases and J lost 1, with 7 bases in between. CDR3 residues: CASGRRTDTQYF. Here the CDR3 DNA reads TGTGCCAGCGGGAGACGCACAGATACGCAGTATTTT.

This sequence joins TRBV27 and TRBJ1-1, with D uncertain. The CDR3 is 12 residues long. The V gene's germline CDR1 is MNHEY and CDR2 SMNVEV (reference sequence). V was cut by 7 bases and J by 2 bases, with 8 bases left in between. In DNA form, the CDR3 reads TGTGCCAGCACTGCGCCCAACACTGAAGCTTTCTTT. Its protein product is CASTAPNTEAFF.

V and J are TRBV14 and TRBJ1-1; possibly TRBD1 for D (5 bases). Germline CDR1 and CDR2: SGHDN and FVKESK. The V and J ends lost 5 bases and 7 bases respectively, with 17 bases between them. The length of the CDR3 is 14 residues. The CDR3 bases are TGTGCCAGCAGCTTCGGGCAGGGAGGGAGTGAAGCTTTCTTT. This codes for CASSFGQGGSEAFF.

The rearrangement joins TRBV5-1 to TRBJ2-3; 9 bases map to TRBD1. Germline CDR1 is SGHRS and CDR2 is YFSETQ. V was pared by 1 base and J by 4 bases, with 7 bases of the junction left unmatched. The CDR3 totals 16 residues. The CDR3 DNA is TGCGCCAGCAGCTTGAGGGCGGGACAGGGCCCAGATACGCAGTATTTT. Amino acid sequence: CASSLRAGQGPDTQYF.

This chain joins TRBV7-3 and TRBJ2-2; no clear D gene. Germline values: CDR1 SGHTA, CDR2 FQGTGA. The V end was cut by 3 bases, the J end by 7 bases, with 6 bases between. The CDR3 runs 12 residues. The CDR3 DNA is TGTGCCAGCAGCTTGGTGGGCGGGGAGCTGTTTTTT. Translating gives CASSLVGGELFF.